One and the same sample provided the 27 T cell receptor beta chains below, sequenced in a study of shared clonotypes between healthy human individuals (dated by TCRdb to 2018 to 2020). CD8 naive samples were CD45RO-negative cells positively selected for CCR7, giving a CD45RA+CCR7+ population that excluded TemRA cells. Libraries were built with the immunoSEQ multiplex PCR assay. TCRdb stores this immuneACCESS table with in-frame sequences only. Part of the clones is absent; in the studies checked, under half of the shortfall reflects unresolved V genes, and no reason is known for the rest. The sample includes about 2.2 million clones, with around 95% observed a single time. In total, the top ten clones hold around 1.8% of the sample. The sample comprised naive CD8+ T cells from PBMCs. Reading the label with the study, this specimen's cell subset or site is: CD45RA+CCR7+. The source is a man between 18 and 35 years old in good health. Some clones in this sample may be carry-over from other donors' samples.

This clone is a singleton in its sample. This chain uses TRBV19 with TRBJ1-4; D remains ambiguous. V gave up 4 bases and J gave up 8 bases, with 14 bases separating them. Germline assignment: CDR1 LNHDA and CDR2 SQIVND (reference sequence). The CDR3 loop spans 14 amino acids. The CDR3 bases are TGTGCCAGTAGTACCGACCAAGAAGTCGAAAAACTGTTTTTT. It encodes CASSTDQEVEKLFF.

The chain is built from TRBV5-5 and TRBJ2-3; D remains unclear. The CDR3 covers 17 residues. CDR1 and CDR2 from the germline V gene are SGHKS and YYEKEE (reference sequence). Between the trimmed V and J ends, which lost 4 bases and 0 bases, there was a span of 18 bases. CDR3 DNA: TGTGCCAGCAGCCCCGGGTTCTTGCTTCCTAGCACAGATACGCAGTATTTT. It encodes CASSPGFLLPSTDTQYF.

The chain couples TRBV18 to TRBJ1-6; D uncertain. The ends were cut back, 0 bases at V and 14 bases at J, with 11 bases in the middle. The germline CDR1 and CDR2 sequences are KGHSH and LQKENI. This CDR3 comprises 13 residues. CDR3 loop: CASSPPGRTALHF. Written as DNA, the CDR3 is TGTGCCAGCTCACCACCCGGCCGAACGGCCCTCCACTTT.

This CDR3 is CASSPNGYENTGELFF. In DNA, the CDR3 is TGTGCCAGCAGTCCCAATGGCTACGAGAACACCGGGGAGCTGTTTTTT. J is TRBJ2-2 and V is TRBV27; no clear D. In germline, CDR1 is MNHEY, CDR2 SMNVEV (reference sequence). V was clipped by 5 bases and J by 1 base, with 14 bases between them. The CDR3 length is 16 residues.

The CDR3 loop reads CASSSAGGPSGELFF. CDR3 coding DNA: TGTGCCAGCAGCTCAGCGGGAGGGCCTTCCGGGGAGCTGTTTTTT. This chain uses TRBV28 with TRBJ2-2, with TRBD2 identical over 10 bases. Trimming removed 6 bases from V and 6 bases from J; junction bases left unmatched: 7. The CDR3 runs 15 residues. Germline V gene data show CDR1 as MDHEN and CDR2 as SYDVKM.

The chain employs TRBV19 and TRBJ1-5; D may be TRBD1 (5 bases). The CDR3 has 15 amino acids. Trimming removed 3 bases at V and 2 bases at J, with 11 bases between. The germline CDR1 and CDR2 sequences are LNHDA and SQIVND (reference sequence). This CDR3 reads CASSMAGVGNQPQHF. The DNA of the CDR3 is TGTGCCAGTAGTATGGCGGGGGTTGGCAATCAGCCCCAGCATTTT. The full variable domain, its missing parts supplied by reference TRBV19 and TRBJ1-5, is DGGITQSPKYLFRKEGQNVTLSCEQNLNHDAMYWYRQDPGQGLRLIYYSQIVNDFQKGDIAEGYSVSREKKESFPLTVTSAQKNPTAFYLCASSMAGVGNQPQHFGDGTRLSIL.

The rearrangement links TRBV5-5 to TRBJ1-5; tentatively, D is TRBD1 (5 bases). The CDR3 sequence is 15 residues long. V lost 0 bases, J lost 0 bases, and 7 bases lay in between. CDR1 SGHKS and CDR2 YYEKEE come from the germline V gene (reference sequence). The CDR3 sequence: CASSLEGNSNQPQHF. CDR3 DNA sequence: TGTGCCAGCAGCTTGGAGGGGAATAGCAATCAGCCCCAGCATTTT.

The genes are TRBV19 and TRBJ2-7; D gene unclear. CDR1 and CDR2 (germline): LNHDA, SQIVND (reference sequence). V was pared by 5 bases and J by 6 bases, with 14 bases between. This CDR3 is 13 amino acids long. CDR3 nucleotides: TGTGCCAGTAGTGGGGTCAATAACTTCGAGCAGTACTTC. Translation: CASSGVNNFEQYF. Combining the CDR3 with reference TRBV19 and TRBJ2-7 gives the whole variable domain DGGITQSPKYLFRKEGQNVTLSCEQNLNHDAMYWYRQDPGQGLRLIYYSQIVNDFQKGDIAEGYSVSREKKESFPLTVTSAQKNPTAFYLCASSGVNNFEQYFGPGTRLTVT.

This clone came up once. The chain has TRBV5-4 and TRBJ2-3, with D unclear. CDR1 SGHNT and CDR2 YYREEE come from the germline V gene (reference sequence). This CDR3 has 15 residues. With 1 base removed from V and 3 bases from J, the gap between germline ends came to 12 bases. CDR3 nucleotides: TGTGCCAGCAGCTTGAGTGGAGTATGGACAGATACGCAGTATTTT. Amino acids: CASSLSGVWTDTQYF.

This chain links TRBV7-2 with TRBJ2-3; 15 nucleotides align to TRBD2. This CDR3 has 18 residues. The V segment lost 7 bases and the J segment 4 bases; nucleotides outside the gene matches: 12. From germline, CDR1 is SGHTA and CDR2 FQGNSA. The CDR3 DNA is TGTGCCAGCACCCCCCATTGGACTAGCGGGAGGGCCCCAGATACGCAGTATTTT. Its protein product is CASTPHWTSGRAPDTQYF.

In its sample, this clone was seen once. The chain recombines TRBV28 with TRBJ2-5; 8 bases map to TRBD1. From germline, CDR1 is MDHEN and CDR2 SYDVKM. The CDR3 runs 15 residues. With 2 bases clipped from V and 1 base from J, the junction kept 3 bases outside the gene matches. The CDR3 DNA follows: TGTGCCAGCAGTTTAGTAACAGGGGGCCAAGAGACCCAGTACTTC. This translates into CASSLVTGGQETQYF.

The V and J genes are TRBV27 and TRBJ2-7; weak D call: TRBD1 (5 bases). V was cut by 5 bases and J by 3 bases, with 17 bases left in between. The CDR3 contains 15 residues. CDR1 and CDR2 from the germline V gene are MNHEY and SMNVEV (reference sequence). The CDR3 sequence: CASSPNFDSNYEQYF. In DNA form, the CDR3 reads TGTGCCAGCAGTCCAAACTTTGACAGTAACTACGAGCAGTACTTC.

The chain joins TRBV28 to TRBJ1-3, with D unresolved. The CDR3 extends over 15 amino acids. CDR1 and CDR2 from the germline V gene are MDHEN and SYDVKM. V was trimmed by 7 bases and J by 0 bases, leaving 13 bases between them. The CDR3: CASTLFGNSGNTIYF. CDR3 nucleotide sequence: TGTGCCAGCACACTATTCGGAAACTCTGGAAACACCATATATTTT.

The chain employs TRBV5-8 and TRBJ2-2; tentatively, D is TRBD1 (5 bases). Between the trimmed V and J ends, which lost 3 bases and 6 bases, there was a span of 18 bases. Germline V gene data show CDR1 as SGHTS and CDR2 as YDEGEE. CDR3 length: 16 amino acids. This CDR3 is CASSSDISGAPGELFF. The CDR3 nucleotides read TGTGCCAGCAGCTCGGACATATCTGGGGCTCCCGGGGAGCTGTTTTTT.

The chain recombines TRBV21-1 with TRBJ2-7; no check of the table's D call, TRBD2, against the DNA was made. TRBV21-1 is noted as a pseudogene. This CDR3 is 15 amino acids long. The CDR3 sequence: CASSSLRGRPYEQYF. Written as DNA, the CDR3 is TGTGCCAGCAGCTCGTTACGCGGGAGGCCCTACGAGCAGTACTTC.

This clone came up a few times. The CDR3 loop reads CASSIGRGQTQPQHF. The CDR3 region has the DNA TGTGCCAGTAGTATCGGCCGGGGGCAGACTCAGCCCCAGCATTTT. The rearrangement uses TRBV19 and TRBJ1-5; perhaps TRBD1 as D (6 bases). CDR1 and CDR2 (germline): LNHDA, SQIVND (reference sequence). V dropped 3 bases and J dropped 6 bases, with 15 bases sitting between them. This CDR3 contains 15 residues.

This clone was seen only a few times. The same CDR3 arises from other DNA sequences in this sample as well. The CDR3 region is CASSIGINQPQHF. The CDR3 DNA sequence: TGTGCCAGTAGTATAGGGATTAATCAGCCCCAGCATTTT. The V gene is TRBV19, the J gene TRBJ1-5; D remains unclear. The CDR3 consists of 13 residues. The germline gives CDR1 LNHDA, CDR2 SQIVND (reference sequence). Trimming took off 1 base at V and 4 bases at J, with 5 bases between the two ends. Drawing the rest from reference TRBV19 and TRBJ1-5, the complete variable domain is DGGITQSPKYLFRKEGQNVTLSCEQNLNHDAMYWYRQDPGQGLRLIYYSQIVNDFQKGDIAEGYSVSREKKESFPLTVTSAQKNPTAFYLCASSIGINQPQHFGDGTRLSIL.

This rearrangement joins TRBV30 to TRBJ1-5, with a weak D call TRBD1 (5 bases). Germline values: CDR1 GTSNPN, CDR2 SVGIG (reference sequence). This CDR3 has 15 residues. Trimming removed 0 bases at V and 7 bases at J, with 16 bases between. The CDR3 reads CAWSVPREGRQPQHF. Written as DNA, the CDR3 is TGTGCCTGGAGTGTACCCCGGGAGGGACGCCAGCCCCAGCATTTT.

The V call is TRBV7-8, the J call TRBJ1-1; D is unclear. Trimming stripped 3 bases from V and 6 bases from J, with 14 bases between. Germline CDR1 reads SGHVS; CDR2 reads FQNEAQ. The CDR3 runs 14 residues. The CDR3 loop is CASSFVQRGAEAFF. The CDR3 DNA is TGTGCCAGCAGCTTCGTCCAGAGAGGCGCTGAAGCTTTCTTT.

This chain uses TRBV4-2 with TRBJ1-1; D unresolved. Germline assignment: CDR1 LGHNA and CDR2 YNFKEQ. This CDR3 comprises 14 residues. V was pared by 6 bases and J by 8 bases, with 19 bases between. The CDR3 protein is CASRPAIREPEAFF. The CDR3, as DNA: TGTGCCAGCAGACCGGCCATAAGGGAACCCGAAGCTTTCTTT.

V is TRBV27 and J is TRBJ2-1, with D perhaps being TRBD1 or TRBD2 (5 bases each). With 1 base removed from V and 0 bases from J, the gap between germline ends came to 10 bases. The CDR3 is 16 amino acids. Germline CDR1 is MNHEY and CDR2 is SMNVEV (reference sequence). CDR3 in DNA: TGTGCCAGCAGTTTATTCGGGACGAACTCCTACAATGAGCAGTTCTTC. This gives the protein CASSLFGTNSYNEQFF.

About this clone: Within the sample, other DNA sequences also encode this same CDR3. The V gene is TRBV19, the J gene TRBJ2-7, with D perhaps matching TRBD1 (6 bases). The CDR3 extends over 13 amino acids. Germline-derived CDR1 and CDR2 are LNHDA and SQIVND (reference sequence). V lost 5 bases and J lost 4, with 12 bases in between. CDR3 DNA: TGTGCCAGTAGTCTAACACAGGGATACGAGCAGTACTTC. Its translation: CASSLTQGYEQYF.

The rearrangement joins TRBV13 to TRBJ2-5; D gene uncertain. V was cut by 8 bases and J by 0 bases, with 13 bases left in between. This CDR3 contains 14 residues. CDR1 PRHDT and CDR2 FYEKMQ come from the germline V gene (reference sequence). CDR3 coding DNA: TGTGCCAGCGAGAAAAGAGTGGACCAAGAGACCCAGTACTTC. Residues: CASEKRVDQETQYF.

V is TRBV5-1 and J is TRBJ1-1; D is ambiguous. CDR3 length: 12 amino acids. Germline V CDR1 and CDR2: SGHRS, YFSETQ. V gave up 2 bases and J gave up 7 bases, with 9 bases separating them. CDR3 sequence (DNA): TGCGCCAGCAGCTTTAAAGTGGGTGAAGCTTTCTTT. Its protein is CASSFKVGEAFF.

This rearrangement joins TRBV27 to TRBJ1-1, with a weak D call TRBD1 (6 bases). Germline V gene sequence: CDR1 MNHEY, CDR2 SMNVEV (reference sequence). With 5 bases removed from V and 1 base from J, the gap between germline ends came to 11 bases. The CDR3 loop spans 14 amino acids. CDR3 residues: CASSQLDRNTEAFF. For the CDR3, the DNA is TGTGCCAGCAGTCAATTGGACAGGAACACTGAAGCTTTCTTT.

This clone came up once. J is TRBJ2-1 and V is TRBV7-2, with TRBD2 identical over 13 bases. V trimming: 1 base; J trimming: 4 bases; junction bases outside the gene matches: 1. This CDR3 contains 16 residues. The V gene's germline CDR1 is SGHTA and CDR2 FQGNSA. The DNA of the CDR3 is TGTGCCAGCAGCTTAGGGACTAGCGGGAGATACAATGAGCAGTTCTTC. Amino acid sequence: CASSLGTSGRYNEQFF.

The table lists this clone with a count of one. The rearrangement links TRBV7-2 to TRBJ2-6, with a tentative D call TRBD1 (6 bases). Germline V lookup: CDR1 SGHTA, CDR2 FQGNSA. V was pared by 6 bases and J by 6 bases, with 15 bases between. The CDR3 extends over 15 amino acids. In DNA, the CDR3 is TGTGCCAGCAGGTACAGGGAAGAGACGGCCAACGTCCTGACTTTC. This gives the protein CASRYREETANVLTF.